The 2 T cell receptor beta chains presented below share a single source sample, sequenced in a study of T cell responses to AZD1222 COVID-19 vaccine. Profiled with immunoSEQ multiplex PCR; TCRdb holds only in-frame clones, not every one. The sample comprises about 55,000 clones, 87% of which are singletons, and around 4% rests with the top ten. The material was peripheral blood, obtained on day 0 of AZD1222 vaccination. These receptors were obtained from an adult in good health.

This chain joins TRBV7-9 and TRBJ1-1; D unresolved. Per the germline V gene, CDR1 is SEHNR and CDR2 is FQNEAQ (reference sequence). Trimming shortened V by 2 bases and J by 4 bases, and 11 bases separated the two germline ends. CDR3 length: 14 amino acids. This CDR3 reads CASSLTGFSTEAFF. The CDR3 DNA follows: TGTGCCAGCAGCTTAACTGGCTTTTCCACTGAAGCTTTCTTT.

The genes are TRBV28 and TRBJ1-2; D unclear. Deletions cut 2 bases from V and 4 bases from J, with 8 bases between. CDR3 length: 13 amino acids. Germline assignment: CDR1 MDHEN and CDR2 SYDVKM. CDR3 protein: CASSLASFYGYTF. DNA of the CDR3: TGTGCCAGCAGTTTAGCCAGCTTCTATGGCTACACCTTC.